A single sample is the source of the 28 T cell receptor beta chains below, sequenced in a study of T-cell memory formation after mild COVID-19 (dated by TCRdb to about 2021). Library creation used 5' RACE. Instrument on record: Illumina NovaSeq 6000. The raw public reads went through TCRdb reprocessing: fastp at Q25, MiXCR clone calling, in-frame beta chains kept. Rows with a matching CDR3 protein are joined into one entry that keeps the most common DNA and genes. Recorded for this sample are around 250,000 distinct CDR3 sequences; around 15% of them occurred a single time. The ten largest clones capture 20% to 25% of the sample. Sequenced sample: PBMCs or a T cell subset sorted from them (not recorded which). All receptors derive from a man aged 18 to 30 who had mild COVID-19 (a few samples of this study predate the infection). The sample titles of this study are shuffled in the database, so cell type and time point are left out; the donor was told from shared clones.

V is TRBV5-1 and J is TRBJ2-3; tentatively, D is TRBD1 (6 bases). Germline V CDR1 and CDR2: SGHRS, YFSETQ. CDR3 length: 14 residues. Trimming took 4 bases from V and 5 from J, leaving 14 bases between them. CDR3 in amino acids: CASSSGTRGDTQYF. For the CDR3, the DNA is TGCGCCAGCAGCAGTGGGACAAGAGGAGATACGCAGTATTTT.

V and J are TRBV12-3 or TRBV12-4 and TRBJ1-1; D might be TRBD1 (5 bases). CDR3 length equals 14 residues. The ends were cut back, 2 bases at V and 3 bases at J, with 10 bases in the middle. CDR3 residues: CASSLRRRDTEAFF. CDR3 DNA sequence: TGTGCCAGCAGTTTAAGGCGCAGGGACACTGAAGCTTTCTTT.

The gene calls are TRBV20-1 and TRBJ2-2, with D uncertain. This CDR3 spans 12 amino acids. Germline V lookup: CDR1 DFQATT, CDR2 SNEGSKA (reference sequence). V lost 7 bases and J 3 bases, leaving 9 bases between the germline ends. CDR3 sequence reads: CSVTVDTGELFF. CDR3 nucleotide sequence: TGCAGTGTAACAGTGGACACCGGGGAGCTGTTTTTT.

There are many counts of this clonotype. The chain employs TRBV7-9 and TRBJ1-2; D unresolved. This CDR3 region has 12 residues. The V end was cut by 4 bases, the J end by 4 bases, with 7 bases between. Germline CDR1 is SEHNR and CDR2 is FQNEAQ (reference sequence). CDR3 sequence: CASSSDFYGYTF. The CDR3 bases are TGTGCCAGCAGCTCGGACTTCTATGGCTACACCTTC.

This clonotype was observed a few times. The V and J genes are TRBV20-1 and TRBJ2-3, with TRBD2 matching 10 bases. The CDR3 consists of 15 residues. Germline values: CDR1 DFQATT, CDR2 SNEGSKA (reference sequence). Germline trimming cut 6 bases from V and 1 base from J; bases unmatched to any gene: 7. Here the CDR3 reads CSAVRLAGGTDTQYF. The CDR3 bases are TGCAGTGCCGTCCGGCTAGCGGGGGGCACAGATACGCAGTATTTT.

The sample holds a few counts of this clonotype. The chain combines TRBV7-9 with TRBJ2-3, with D unresolved. The CDR3 has 13 residues. Germline assignment: CDR1 SEHNR and CDR2 FQNEAQ (reference sequence). The V end lost 5 bases, the J end lost 4 bases, and 10 bases lay between the germline ends. The CDR3 is CASSPVRADTQYF. The DNA for the CDR3 is TGTGCCAGCAGCCCCGTTAGGGCAGATACGCAGTATTTT.

The V gene is TRBV7-8, the J gene TRBJ1-1; tentative D call: TRBD1 (5 bases). With 4 bases removed from V and 4 bases from J, the gap between germline ends came to 10 bases. The CDR3 consists of 13 residues. CDR1 and CDR2 (germline): SGHVS, FQNEAQ. CDR3 sequence (DNA): TGTGCCAGCAGCTGGGCAGGGACCACTGAAGCTTTCTTT. Its translation is CASSWAGTTEAFF.

The rearrangement joins TRBV6-6 to TRBJ1-1; the D is unclear. V shed 3 bases and J shed 3 bases, with 8 bases lying between them. This CDR3 contains 13 residues. CDR1 and CDR2 (germline): MNHNY, SVGAGI (reference sequence). CDR3 sequence: CASSYVRDTEAFF. CDR3 in DNA: TGTGCCAGCAGTTATGTAAGGGACACTGAAGCTTTCTTT.

V usage is TRBV6-5 and J usage is TRBJ2-2, with D maybe TRBD1 (5 bases). V was shortened by 6 bases and J by 7 bases, with 15 bases between the two germline ends. This CDR3 comprises 14 residues. The germline gives CDR1 MNHEY, CDR2 SVGAGI. The CDR3 reads CASSQVLDNGELFF. For the CDR3, the DNA is TGTGCCAGCAGCCAGGTTCTGGACAACGGGGAGCTGTTTTTT.

J is TRBJ2-7 and V is TRBV7-6, with D possibly matching TRBD1 (6 bases). The CDR3 is made up of 15 amino acids. V gave up 0 bases and J gave up 5 bases, with 14 bases separating them. Germline V lookup: CDR1 SGHVS, CDR2 FNYEAQ. For the CDR3, the DNA is TGTGCCAGCAGCTTAGCCCCAGGGGCGGGCAACGAGCAGTACTTC. Its protein product is CASSLAPGAGNEQYF.

This clonotype has at least ten counts. The chain has TRBV5-1 and TRBJ1-2, with TRBD1 matching over 12 bases. The CDR3 is 20 amino acids. CDR1 is SGHRS, CDR2 YFSETQ, per germline. Germline trimming cut 4 bases from V and 0 bases from J; bases unmatched to any gene: 16. CDR3 in amino acids: CASSDTYPGTGGAPNYGYTF. Written as DNA, the CDR3 is TGCGCCAGCAGCGATACATACCCCGGGACAGGGGGCGCCCCTAACTATGGCTACACCTTC.

This clonotype was seen a handful of times. The chain links TRBV4-3 to TRBJ2-1; 8 bases map to TRBD2. CDR3 length: 16 amino acids. The V and J ends lost 4 bases and 2 bases, in that order; junction bases with no gene match: 7. Germline CDR1 and CDR2: LGHNA and YSLEER. The CDR3: CASSRHGGGTYNEQFF. The CDR3 nucleotides are TGCGCCAGCAGCCGTCACGGCGGGGGGACCTACAATGAGCAGTTCTTC.

V gene TRBV6-6 combines with J gene TRBJ2-5; 9 positions match TRBD1. The CDR3 consists of 14 residues. The V segment lost 5 bases and the J segment 1 base; nucleotides outside the gene matches: 2. Germline CDR1 MNHNY, CDR2 SVGAGI (reference sequence). CDR3 coding DNA: TGTGCCAGCAGTCCACAGGGGGCCCAAGAGACCCAGTACTTC. This sequence encodes CASSPQGAQETQYF.

This clonotype was seen a handful of times. The CDR3 here is CATSDRGNQPQHF. The CDR3 region has the DNA TGTGCCACCAGTGACAGGGGGAATCAGCCCCAGCATTTT. The genes are TRBV24-1 and TRBJ1-5; 7 bases map to TRBD1. Germline-derived CDR1 and CDR2 are KGHDR and SFDVKD. This CDR3 contains 13 residues. With 4 bases clipped from V and 4 bases from J, the junction kept 0 bases outside the gene matches.

This clonotype was counted between two and nine times. The CDR3 reads CASSGPSWEGLYNSPLHF. CDR3 nucleotide sequence: TGTGCCAGTAGTGGCCCCTCTTGGGAAGGGCTTTATAATTCACCCCTCCACTTT. The chain is built from TRBV19 and TRBJ1-6; D is uncertain. The V gene's germline CDR1 is LNHDA and CDR2 SQIVND (reference sequence). This CDR3 is built from 18 residues. Deletions cut 5 bases from V and 4 bases from J, with 21 bases between. Full variable domain (outside the CDR3, taken from reference TRBV19 and TRBJ1-6): DGGITQSPKYLFRKEGQNVTLSCEQNLNHDAMYWYRQDPGQGLRLIYYSQIVNDFQKGDIAEGYSVSREKKESFPLTVTSAQKNPTAFYLCASSGPSWEGLYNSPLHFGNGTRLTVT.

The chain joins TRBV4-2 to TRBJ2-4; D ambiguous. Germline loops: CDR1 LGHNA, CDR2 YNFKEQ. V shed 4 bases and J shed 0 bases, with 10 bases lying between them. CDR3 length: 15 amino acids. CDR3 loop: CASSPAAEAKNIQYF. The DNA of the CDR3 is TGTGCCAGCAGCCCTGCGGCAGAAGCCAAAAACATTCAGTACTTC.

This clonotype was seen more than once but under ten times. V and J are TRBV5-1 and TRBJ2-7; D could derive from TRBD1 or TRBD2 (6 bases each). There are 15 residues in the CDR3. V lost 0 bases to trimming and J lost 0 bases, with 10 bases between them. In germline, CDR1 is SGHRS, CDR2 YFSETQ. CDR3 DNA sequence: TGCGCCAGCAGCTTGGTCGGGGGCCCCTCCTACGAGCAGTACTTC. It yields the protein CASSLVGGPSYEQYF.

The rearrangement joins TRBV5-5 to TRBJ2-3; maybe TRBD2 (6 bases). V lost 3 bases and J 2 bases, leaving 13 bases between the germline ends. CDR3 length: 15 residues. CDR1 SGHKS and CDR2 YYEKEE come from the germline V gene (reference sequence). The CDR3 DNA reads as TGTGCCAGCAGCTCCAGGGCGGGGAACACAGATACGCAGTATTTT. Translation: CASSSRAGNTDTQYF.

The J gene is TRBJ2-1, the V gene TRBV7-3; D might be TRBD1 (6 bases). V shed 6 bases and J shed 7 bases, with 10 bases lying between them. This CDR3 is 12 amino acids long. Germline V gene sequence: CDR1 SGHTA, CDR2 FQGTGA. This chain's CDR3 is CASSSTGNEQFF. Here the CDR3 DNA reads TGTGCCAGCAGTTCAACAGGGAATGAGCAGTTCTTC.

The rearrangement uses TRBV4-3 and TRBJ2-1, with 10 bases aligning to TRBD2. This CDR3 has 16 residues. CDR1 LGHNA and CDR2 YSLEER come from the germline V gene. V gave up 3 bases and J gave up 5 bases; unmatched junction bases: 7. The CDR3 loop is CASSQFVSGRDNEQFF. CDR3 DNA: TGCGCCAGCAGCCAGTTCGTGAGCGGGAGGGACAATGAGCAGTTCTTC.

The chain links TRBV29-1 to TRBJ1-1; tentatively, D is TRBD1 (5 bases). Germline values: CDR1 SQVTM, CDR2 ANQGSEA. Trimming stripped 6 bases from V and 1 base from J, with 15 bases between. The CDR3 consists of 14 residues. CDR3 residues: CSVGQRARNTEAFF. In nucleotides, the CDR3 is TGCAGCGTGGGGCAGAGGGCCCGGAACACTGAAGCTTTCTTT.

This chain links TRBV29-1 with TRBJ2-1; TRBD1 matches 10 bases. The J segment lost 1 base and the V segment lost 6 bases, leaving 12 bases of the junction unmatched. Germline assignment: CDR1 SQVTM and CDR2 ANQGSEA. This CDR3 is 17 amino acids long. CDR3 protein: CSVEWDRGRVSYNEQFF. The CDR3 coding sequence is TGCAGCGTCGAATGGGACAGGGGCCGGGTGTCCTACAATGAGCAGTTCTTC.

In its sample, this clonotype was seen a few times. The V call is TRBV12-3 or TRBV12-4, the J call TRBJ1-3; 8 bases match TRBD1. With 4 bases clipped from V and 2 bases from J, the junction kept 7 bases outside the gene matches. CDR3 size: 16 residues. The CDR3 coding sequence is TGTGCCAGCAGTTCTCAGCCGACAGGGGCTGGAAACACCATATATTTT. It translates to CASSSQPTGAGNTIYF.

This clonotype has more than one count but fewer than ten. The chain is built from TRBV12-3 or TRBV12-4 and TRBJ1-3; 9 bases match TRBD1. The CDR3 has 15 residues. With V trimmed by 1 base and J by 2 bases, 0 bases remained unmatched. The CDR3 nucleotides are TGTGCCAGCAGTTTAGACAGGGGGCCTGGAAACACCATATATTTT. Amino acid sequence: CASSLDRGPGNTIYF.

By share of the sample, this clonotype is medium-sized (0.01 to 0.1%). The rearrangement uses TRBV6-6 and TRBJ2-5; D is perhaps TRBD2 (5 bases). The CDR3 is made up of 15 amino acids. Trimming removed 2 bases from V and 2 bases from J, with 12 bases in between. Germline V gives CDR1 MNHNY, CDR2 SVGAGI (reference sequence). DNA for the CDR3: TGTGCCAGCAGTTACCTCCGGACTGTACAAGAGACCCAGTACTTC. Amino acids: CASSYLRTVQETQYF.

Only a few counts were recorded for this clonotype. CDR3 region: CASSDQGNTIYF. In DNA form, the CDR3 reads TGTGCCAGCAGTGATCAGGGAAACACCATATATTTT. The chain carries TRBV2 and TRBJ1-3; D is unclear. Germline CDR1 is SNHLY and CDR2 is FYNNEI. The CDR3 consists of 12 residues. Trimming left V 3 bases short and J 4 bases short, with 4 bases between.

This clonotype came up a few times. The chain employs TRBV7-2 and TRBJ2-3, with TRBD2 matching over 9 bases. CDR1 is SGHTA, CDR2 FQGNSA, per germline. Trimming cost V 3 bases and J 7 bases; bases outside gene matches: 5. This CDR3 contains 14 residues. In nucleotides, the CDR3 is TGTGCCAGCAGCTTCGGCGGGGGGGTAAATACGCAGTATTTT. This sequence encodes CASSFGGGVNTQYF.

This clonotype was seen a few times. V and J are TRBV20-1 and TRBJ2-1; TRBD1 agrees at 8 bases. Losses at the gene ends were 3 bases for V and 4 bases for J; bases not matched to a gene: 11. This CDR3 region has 16 residues. In germline, CDR1 is DFQATT, CDR2 SNEGSKA (reference sequence). The CDR3 coding sequence is TGCAGTGCTAGCGGGACAGGAAGTGGGACGTACAATGAGCAGTTCTTC. This sequence encodes CSASGTGSGTYNEQFF.